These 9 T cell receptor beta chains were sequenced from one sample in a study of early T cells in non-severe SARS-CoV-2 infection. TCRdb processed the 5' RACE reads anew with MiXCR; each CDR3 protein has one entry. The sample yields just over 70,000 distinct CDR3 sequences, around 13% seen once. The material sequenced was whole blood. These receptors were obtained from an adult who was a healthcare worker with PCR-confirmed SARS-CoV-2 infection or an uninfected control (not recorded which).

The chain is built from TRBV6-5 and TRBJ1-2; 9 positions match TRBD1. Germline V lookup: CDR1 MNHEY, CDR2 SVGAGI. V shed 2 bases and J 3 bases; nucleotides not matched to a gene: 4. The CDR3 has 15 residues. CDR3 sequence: CASSYGTGPYYGYTF. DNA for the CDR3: TGTGCCAGCAGTTACGGGACAGGGCCTTACTATGGCTACACCTTC.

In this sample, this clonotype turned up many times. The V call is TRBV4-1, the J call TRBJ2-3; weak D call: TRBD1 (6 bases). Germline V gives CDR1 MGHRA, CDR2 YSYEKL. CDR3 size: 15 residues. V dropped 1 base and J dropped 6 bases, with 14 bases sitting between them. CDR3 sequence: CASSQVIGGLDTQYF. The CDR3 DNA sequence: TGCGCCAGCAGCCAAGTGATAGGGGGATTGGATACGCAGTATTTT.

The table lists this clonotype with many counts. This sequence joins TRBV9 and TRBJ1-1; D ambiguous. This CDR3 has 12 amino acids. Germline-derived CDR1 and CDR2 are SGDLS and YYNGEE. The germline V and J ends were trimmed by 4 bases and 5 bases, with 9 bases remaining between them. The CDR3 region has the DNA TGTGCCAGCAGCTCAAAGGGTACTGAAGCTTTCTTT. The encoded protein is CASSSKGTEAFF.

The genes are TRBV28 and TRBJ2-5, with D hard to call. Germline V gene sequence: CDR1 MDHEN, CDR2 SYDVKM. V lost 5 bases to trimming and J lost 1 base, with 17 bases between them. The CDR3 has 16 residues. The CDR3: CASSPPLRRSQETQYF. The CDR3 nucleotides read TGTGCCAGCAGTCCCCCCCTCCGGCGGAGCCAAGAGACCCAGTACTTC.

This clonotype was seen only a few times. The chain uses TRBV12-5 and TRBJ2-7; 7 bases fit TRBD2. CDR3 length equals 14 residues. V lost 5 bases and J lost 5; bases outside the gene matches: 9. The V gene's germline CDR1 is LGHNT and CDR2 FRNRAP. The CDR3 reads CASGPPGGSHEQYF. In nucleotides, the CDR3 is TGTGCTAGTGGTCCTCCCGGGGGGAGTCACGAGCAGTACTTC.

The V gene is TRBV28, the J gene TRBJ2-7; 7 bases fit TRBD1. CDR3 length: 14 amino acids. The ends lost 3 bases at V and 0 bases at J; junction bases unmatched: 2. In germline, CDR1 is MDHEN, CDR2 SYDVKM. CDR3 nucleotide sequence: TGTGCCAGCAGTTTCGGGGACAGCTCCTACGAGCAGTACTTC. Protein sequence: CASSFGDSSYEQYF.

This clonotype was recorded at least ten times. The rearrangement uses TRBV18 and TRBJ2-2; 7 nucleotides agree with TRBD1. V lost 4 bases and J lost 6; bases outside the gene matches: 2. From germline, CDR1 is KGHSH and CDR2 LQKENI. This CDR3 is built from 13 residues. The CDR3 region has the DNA TGTGCCAGCTCACGACAGGGTGCCGGGGAGCTGTTTTTT. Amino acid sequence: CASSRQGAGELFF.

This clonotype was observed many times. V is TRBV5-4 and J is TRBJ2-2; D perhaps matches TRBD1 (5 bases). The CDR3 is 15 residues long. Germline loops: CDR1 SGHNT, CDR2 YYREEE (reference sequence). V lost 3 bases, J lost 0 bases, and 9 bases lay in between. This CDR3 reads CASSSDRANTGELFF. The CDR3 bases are TGTGCCAGCAGCTCCGACAGAGCGAACACCGGGGAGCTGTTTTTT.

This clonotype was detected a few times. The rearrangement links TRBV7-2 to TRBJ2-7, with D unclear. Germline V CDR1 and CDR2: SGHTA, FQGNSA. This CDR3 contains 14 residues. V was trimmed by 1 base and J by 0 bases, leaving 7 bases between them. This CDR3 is CASSLVKGSYEQYF. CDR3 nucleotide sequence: TGTGCCAGCAGCTTAGTCAAGGGCTCCTACGAGCAGTACTTC.